This T cell receptor beta chain is drawn from a study of blood T cell repertoires in COVID-19 (TCRdb year 2020). With respect to the entire study: Samples from collaborators originated in the United States, Italy and Spain and spanned both the acute and convalescent phases of COVID-19. Where available, HLA class I and class II types were taken from metadata supplied by the sample provider and were not determined by assay-based typing. The repertoires were released in a freely available public database intended as a resource for research on the immune response to SARS-CoV-2. The samples were drawn from two sources: the first 160 participants of the ongoing ImmuneRACE study, and 1,200 or so subjects contributed by 6 global collaborators. Subjects who had been exposed to COVID-19, were actively infected with it, or had recovered from it provided the deeply sampled blood TCRbeta repertoires that made up the dataset. Nearly every sample came with metadata listing a de-identified subject ID, COVID-19 status, age in years and sex. The material from the prospective study consisted of cDNA or gDNA derived from T cells, B-cell-depleted T cells, or PBMCs. Broader findings and caveats from the paper: Clinical and demographic metadata were provided uncurated, with the amount varying by source and participant.

This clone was detected only a few times. This receptor's antigen is unknown. No base quality information exists; no much larger clone differs at one position. TCRbeta CDR3 regions were amplified from genomic DNA by means of the immunoSEQ Assay, a bias-controlled multiplex PCR. The authors' pipeline ran thus. Nucleated cell counts per sample were estimated from amplification of reference gene primers within the assay. To quantify the absolute abundance of each unique TCRbeta CDR3 rearrangement, sequence reads were collapsed and filtered. For each sample, productive Simpson clonality was calculated by taking the square root of Simpson's diversity index across productive rearrangements. TCRdb's version of the immuneACCESS table is confined to in-frame rearrangements and falls short of the full clone set. An unresolved V gene accounts for under half of the shortfall where checked; the remainder is of unknown origin. V, J and clone size are those of that table, while D and trimming were read from the DNA. This sample gives about 270,000 clones in total; over 75% of them show up just once. The ten biggest clones cover more than 9.5% of the sample.

Each collaborating institution followed its own protocols to collect whole blood in K2EDTA tubes. For TCRbeta analysis, collaborator samples were shipped as frozen whole blood, as isolated PBMCs, or as DNA extracted from either sample type. For CDR1 and CDR2, the germline V gene (reference sequence) lists SGHNT and YYREEE. V ends up 2 bases short and J 1 base short, with an unmatched junction base count of 5. Counted from cysteine to phenylalanine, this CDR3 has 17 amino acids. The read is trimmed to its CDR3 DNA, 51 bases read in frame from base 1. The V and J genes are TRBV5-4 and TRBJ2-6, and 8 junction bases match TRBD1. The material sequenced was peripheral blood. The source of this sequence is a woman aged 65 to 85 with acute or convalescent COVID-19. The bases read TGTGCCAGCAGCTTCCAGGGGGCAGGGTCTGGGGCCAACGTCCTGACTTTC. Translated, it reads CASSFQGAGSGANVLTF.